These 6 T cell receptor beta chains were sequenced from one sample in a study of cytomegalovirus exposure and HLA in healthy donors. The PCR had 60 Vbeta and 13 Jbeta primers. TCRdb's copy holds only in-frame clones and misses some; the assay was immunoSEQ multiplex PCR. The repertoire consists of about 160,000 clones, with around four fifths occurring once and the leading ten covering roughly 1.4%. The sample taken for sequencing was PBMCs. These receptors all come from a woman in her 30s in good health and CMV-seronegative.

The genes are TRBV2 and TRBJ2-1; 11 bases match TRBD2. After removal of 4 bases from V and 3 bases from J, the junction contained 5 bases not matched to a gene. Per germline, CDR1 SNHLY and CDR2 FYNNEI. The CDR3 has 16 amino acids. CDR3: CASSVGLAGGYNEQFF. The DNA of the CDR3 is TGTGCCAGCAGTGTCGGTCTAGCGGGGGGCTACAATGAGCAGTTCTTC.

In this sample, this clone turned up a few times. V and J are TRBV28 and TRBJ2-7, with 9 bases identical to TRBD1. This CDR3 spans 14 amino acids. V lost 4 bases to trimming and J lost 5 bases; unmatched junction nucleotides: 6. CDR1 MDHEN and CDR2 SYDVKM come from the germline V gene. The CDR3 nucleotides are TGTGCCAGCAGTTCACAGGGGGCAGGTGACGAGCAGTACTTC. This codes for CASSSQGAGDEQYF.

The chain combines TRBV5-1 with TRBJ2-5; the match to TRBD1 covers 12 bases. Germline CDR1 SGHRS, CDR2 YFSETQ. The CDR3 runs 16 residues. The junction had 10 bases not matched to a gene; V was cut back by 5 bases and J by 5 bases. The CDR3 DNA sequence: TGCGCCAGCAGTTTACCGGGACAGGGGGCCCCGGAGACCCAGTACTTC. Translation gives CASSLPGQGAPETQYF.

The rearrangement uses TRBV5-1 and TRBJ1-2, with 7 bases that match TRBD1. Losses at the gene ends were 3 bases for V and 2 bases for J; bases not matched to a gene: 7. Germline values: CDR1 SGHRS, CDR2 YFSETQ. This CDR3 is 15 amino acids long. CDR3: CASSSHVTGNYGYTF. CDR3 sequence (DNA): TGCGCCAGCAGCTCCCATGTGACAGGGAACTATGGCTACACCTTC.

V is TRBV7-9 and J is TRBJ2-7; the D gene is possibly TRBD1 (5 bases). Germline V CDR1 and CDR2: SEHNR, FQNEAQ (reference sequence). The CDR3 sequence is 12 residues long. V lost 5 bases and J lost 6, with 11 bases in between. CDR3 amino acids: CASSITGAEQYF. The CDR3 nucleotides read TGTGCCAGCAGCATCACAGGAGCCGAGCAGTACTTC.

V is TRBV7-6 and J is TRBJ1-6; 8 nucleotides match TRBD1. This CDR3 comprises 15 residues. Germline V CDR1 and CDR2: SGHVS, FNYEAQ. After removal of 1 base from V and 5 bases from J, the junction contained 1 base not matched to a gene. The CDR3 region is CASSLGTGNNSPLHF. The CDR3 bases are TGTGCCAGCAGCTTAGGGACAGGGAATAATTCACCCCTCCACTTT. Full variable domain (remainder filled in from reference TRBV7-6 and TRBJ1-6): GAGVSQSPRYKVTKRGQDVALRCDPISGHVSLYWYRQALGQGPEFLTYFNYEAQQDKSGLPNDRFSAERPEGSISTLTIQRTEQRDSAMYRCASSLGTGNNSPLHFGNGTRLTVT.